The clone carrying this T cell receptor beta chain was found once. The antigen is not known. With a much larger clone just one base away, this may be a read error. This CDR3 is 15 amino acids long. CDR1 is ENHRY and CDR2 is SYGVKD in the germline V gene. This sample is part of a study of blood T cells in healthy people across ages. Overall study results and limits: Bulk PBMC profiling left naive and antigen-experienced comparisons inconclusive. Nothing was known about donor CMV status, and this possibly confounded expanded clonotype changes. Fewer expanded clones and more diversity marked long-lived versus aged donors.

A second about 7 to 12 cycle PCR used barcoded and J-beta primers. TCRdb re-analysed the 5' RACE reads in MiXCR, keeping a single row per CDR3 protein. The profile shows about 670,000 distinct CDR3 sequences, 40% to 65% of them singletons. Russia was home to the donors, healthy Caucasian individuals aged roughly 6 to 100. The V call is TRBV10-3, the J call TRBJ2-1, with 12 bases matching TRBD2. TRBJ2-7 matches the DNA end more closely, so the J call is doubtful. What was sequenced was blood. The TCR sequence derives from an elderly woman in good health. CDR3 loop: CAIRETSGGSDEQYF. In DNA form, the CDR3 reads TGTGCCATCAGGGAGACTAGCGGGGGCTCAGATGAGCAGTACTTC.